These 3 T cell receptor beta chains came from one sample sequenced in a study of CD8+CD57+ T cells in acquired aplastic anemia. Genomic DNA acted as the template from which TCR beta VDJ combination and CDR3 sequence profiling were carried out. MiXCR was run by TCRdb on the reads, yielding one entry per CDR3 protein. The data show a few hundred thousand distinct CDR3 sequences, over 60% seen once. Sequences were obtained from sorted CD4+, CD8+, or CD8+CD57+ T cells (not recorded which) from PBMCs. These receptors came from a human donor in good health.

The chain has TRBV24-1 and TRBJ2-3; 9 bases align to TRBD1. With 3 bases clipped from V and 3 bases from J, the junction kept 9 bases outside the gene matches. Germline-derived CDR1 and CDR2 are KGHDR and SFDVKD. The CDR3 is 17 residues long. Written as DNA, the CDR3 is TGTGCCACCAGTGATGTCCCGGGACAGGGTCGGACAGATACGCAGTATTTT. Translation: CATSDVPGQGRTDTQYF.

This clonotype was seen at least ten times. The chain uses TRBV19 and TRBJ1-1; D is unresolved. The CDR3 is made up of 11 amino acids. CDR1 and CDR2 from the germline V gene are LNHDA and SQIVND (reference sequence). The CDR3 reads CATAFGTEAFF. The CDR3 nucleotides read TGTGCGACCGCGTTTGGTACTGAAGCTTTCTTT.

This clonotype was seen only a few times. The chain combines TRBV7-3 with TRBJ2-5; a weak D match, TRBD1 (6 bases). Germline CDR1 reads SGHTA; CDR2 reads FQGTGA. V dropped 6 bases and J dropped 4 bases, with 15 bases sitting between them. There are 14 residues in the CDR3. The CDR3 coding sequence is TGTGCCAGCAGGAACAGGGTTGGAATAGAGACCCAGTACTTC. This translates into CASRNRVGIETQYF. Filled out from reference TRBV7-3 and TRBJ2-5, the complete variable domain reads GAGVSQTPSNKVTEKGKYVELRCDPISGHTALYWYRQSLGQGPEFLIYFQGTGAADDSGLPNDRFFAVRPEGSVSTLKIQRTERGDSAVYLCASRNRVGIETQYFGPGTRLLVL.